The entry below gives a single T cell receptor beta chain sequence along with its context. No antigen is known for it. No base quality values were provided; no much bigger clone lies one nucleotide off. These data are taken from a study of lymphopenia after photon versus proton radiotherapy (dated by TCRdb to the late 2010s). A note on the overall study: The immunological effects of photon versus proton radiation therapy were compared in patients with gastrointestinal tumors who developed high-grade lymphopenia. The study was designed to characterize how the impact on the immune system differs between the two radiation modalities. The cohort included some 20 patients with gastrointestinal tumors who developed lymphopenia after receiving either photon or proton therapy.

For this chain, trimming is 5 bases at the V end and 4 bases at the J end, and the number of junction bases without a gene match is 7. The germline V gene yields SGHTA for CDR1 and FQGNSA for CDR2. From the cysteine up to the phenylalanine, the CDR3 has a length of 17 residues. The CDR3 DNA has 51 bases and is translated from base 1. What the work shows at the level of the full study, not this receptor alone: Across the cohort, a larger post-nadir drop in TCR diversity was inversely correlated with overall survival time among patients who died. The survival association was assessed only in patients who died, and the authors presented better survival with proton therapy as a possibility rather than a demonstrated result. During treatment, patients who received proton therapy stayed relatively stable, whereas patients who received photon therapy lost naive T cells and TCR diversity and gained effector/memory populations. After the lymphocyte count nadir, repertoires from photon-treated patients showed oligoclonal expansion, particularly of CD8+ Temra cells, and this expansion drove the decline in diversity.

The library was generated by the immunoSEQ multiplex PCR assay. T cell repertoires were profiled with deep sequencing of rearranged TCR beta loci together with multiparametric flow cytometry. Here the immuneACCESS table is served through TCRdb, limited to in-frame sequences with V and J called. Missing clones are a known gap in these copies; in checked studies unresolved V genes cover under half, and the rest lacks a known reason. The sample table shows about 24,000 clones, and about 80% are seen once. Roughly 24% of the sample rests with the top ten. The source material was peripheral blood, sampled from a patient treated with photon-based radiotherapy. The chain employs TRBV7-2 and TRBJ2-3; the junction holds 15 bases that match TRBD2. The TCR sequence derives from a middle-aged man with gastric cancer. The CDR3 reads as follows: CASSPPGLAGGADTQYF. The DNA reads as follows: TGTGCCAGCAGCCCTCCCGGACTAGCGGGGGGGGCAGATACGCAGTATTTT.